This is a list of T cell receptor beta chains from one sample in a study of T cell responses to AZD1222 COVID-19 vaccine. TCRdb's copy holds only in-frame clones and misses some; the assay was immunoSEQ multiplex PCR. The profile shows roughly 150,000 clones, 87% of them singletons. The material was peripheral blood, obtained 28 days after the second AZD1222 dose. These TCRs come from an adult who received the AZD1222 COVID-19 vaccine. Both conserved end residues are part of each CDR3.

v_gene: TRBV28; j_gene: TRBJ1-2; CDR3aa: CASSTGTLGGYTF
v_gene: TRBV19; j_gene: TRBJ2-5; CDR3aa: CASSIVAGGAGETQYF
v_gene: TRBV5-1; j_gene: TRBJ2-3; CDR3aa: CASSLALGRQQDTQYF
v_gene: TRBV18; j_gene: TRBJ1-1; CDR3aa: CASSPPRDLNTEAFF
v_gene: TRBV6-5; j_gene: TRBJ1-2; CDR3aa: CASSYSYGTFNYGYTF
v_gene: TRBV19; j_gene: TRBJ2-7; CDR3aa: CASSPTETSYEQYF
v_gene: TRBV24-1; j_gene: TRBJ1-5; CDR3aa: CATSDFEVQHF
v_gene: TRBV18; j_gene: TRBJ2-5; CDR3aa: CASSPTGGGETQYF
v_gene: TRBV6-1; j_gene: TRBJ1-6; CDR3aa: CASSEDPTSSYNSPLHF
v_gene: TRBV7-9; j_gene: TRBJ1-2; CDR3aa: CAIGQGGSYTF
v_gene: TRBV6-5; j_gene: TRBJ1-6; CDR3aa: CASSVQGWNSPLHF
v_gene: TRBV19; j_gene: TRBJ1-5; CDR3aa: CASQAGGGGNQPQHF
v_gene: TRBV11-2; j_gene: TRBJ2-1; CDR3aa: CASSLAAGGLDLFF
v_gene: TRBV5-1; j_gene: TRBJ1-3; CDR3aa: CASRSSGGKAGNTIYF
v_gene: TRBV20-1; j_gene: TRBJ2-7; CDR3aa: CSASRTGPEQYF
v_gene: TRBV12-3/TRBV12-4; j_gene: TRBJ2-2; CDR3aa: CASSSKEGGELFF
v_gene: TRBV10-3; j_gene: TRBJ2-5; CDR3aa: CAISEKETQYF
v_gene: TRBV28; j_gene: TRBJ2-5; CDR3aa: CASSPIGQGAETQYF
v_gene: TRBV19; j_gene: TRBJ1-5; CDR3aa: CASSISGAERQPQHF